The clone carrying this TCR beta chain was seen many times. Germline V gene lookup returns CDR1 SEHNR and CDR2 FQNEAQ (reference sequence). Trimming left V 4 bases short and J 0 bases short, with 6 bases between. There are 14 residues in the CDR3. Time point here: patch test 3, about 24 weeks after DPC sensitization. Treatment given: therapeutic diphenylcyclopropenone sensitization with weekly scalp DPC. The data were taken from a study of human T cells and chemical hapten exposure. TCRdb re-derived calls from the RACE reads in MiXCR, one entry per CDR3 protein. The repertoire holds tens of thousands of distinct CDR3 sequences, 10% to 11% seen once, with around 3.7% in the top ten.

The rearrangement links TRBV7-9 to TRBJ2-2, with a tentative D call TRBD1 (6 bases). The receptor was derived from a woman in her fifties or sixties with alopecia areata. Some clones in this sample may be carry-over from other donors' samples. This sample comprised whole blood, obtained in connection with sensitization to the hapten diphenylcyclopropenone (DPC). The CDR3 is CASSWDTNTGELFF. DNA for the CDR3: TGTGCCAGCAGCTGGGACACGAACACCGGGGAGCTGTTTTTT.